Each of the 15 T cell receptor beta chains below was sequenced from the same sample in a study of human T cells and chemical hapten exposure. Using its own MiXCR run on the RACE reads, TCRdb lists one record per CDR3 protein. The sample contains roughly 120,000 distinct CDR3 sequences, approximately 14% of which appear only once. Indicated time point: patch test 1, 2 weeks after DPC sensitization. The treatment was: therapeutic diphenylcyclopropenone sensitization with weekly scalp DPC. The sample in question was whole blood, obtained in connection with sensitization to the hapten diphenylcyclopropenone (DPC). These receptors were collected from a man between 18 and 35 years old with alopecia areata. Some clones in this sample may be carry-over from other donors' samples.

The V gene is TRBV29-1, the J gene TRBJ2-2; tentatively, D is TRBD2 (6 bases). Germline V gene lookup returns CDR1 SQVTM and CDR2 ANQGSEA. This CDR3 has 11 residues. Trimming took off 4 bases at V and 7 bases at J, with 7 bases between the two ends. The CDR3 region has the DNA TGCAGCGTTGTGGGAGGCGGGGAGCTGTTTTTT. This translates into CSVVGGGELFF.

V gene TRBV29-1 combines with J gene TRBJ2-7, with unresolved D. V lost 3 bases and J 5 bases, leaving 14 bases between the germline ends. Germline values: CDR1 SQVTM, CDR2 ANQGSEA. The CDR3 is 13 residues long. CDR3 loop: CSVELGGRNEQYV. The CDR3, as DNA: TGCAGCGTTGAGTTGGGCGGTCGGAACGAGCAGTACGTC.

V and J are TRBV24-1 and TRBJ2-2; D is unclear. Trimming removed 4 bases from V and 3 bases from J, with 8 bases in between. Germline V CDR1 and CDR2: KGHDR, SFDVKD. The CDR3 is 14 amino acids. The CDR3 here is CATSDPRDTGELFF. The CDR3 bases are TGTGCCACCAGTGACCCCCGGGACACCGGGGAGCTGTTTTTT.

This clonotype was recorded a few times. V gene TRBV7-7 combines with J gene TRBJ2-2, with a possible D match to TRBD1 (5 bases). V was pared by 5 bases and J by 6 bases, with 16 bases between. The CDR3 has 15 residues. Germline V CDR1 and CDR2: SSHAT, FNYEAQ (reference sequence). The CDR3 here is CASSQRTGSAGELFF. CDR3 in DNA: TGTGCCAGCAGCCAACGTACAGGTTCCGCCGGGGAGCTGTTTTTT.

This clonotype was counted once. A read error may produce the germline difference seen at one junction end. The chain carries TRBV6-6 and TRBJ1-5, with D perhaps matching TRBD1 (6 bases). The germline V gene has CDR1 MNHNY and CDR2 SVGAGI (reference sequence). The CDR3 length is 14 residues. The CDR3 DNA sequence: TGTGCCAGCAGGGAGGGGGGAGCCAATCAGCTCCAGCATTTT. Translating it yields CASREGGANQLQHF.

This clonotype occurred a few times. The V gene is TRBV4-3, the J gene TRBJ2-3; D possibly matches TRBD1 or TRBD2 (5 bases each). The germline gives CDR1 LGHNA, CDR2 YSLEER. This CDR3 has 15 amino acids. V shed 3 bases and J shed 0 bases, with 10 bases lying between them. CDR3: CASSQGRGSTDTQYF. Here the CDR3 DNA reads TGCGCCAGCAGCCAGGGACGGGGAAGCACAGATACGCAGTATTTT.

This clonotype was seen a handful of times. The gene calls are TRBV12-3 or TRBV12-4 and TRBJ2-3; TRBD2 matches 12 bases. The CDR3 totals 20 residues. J was trimmed by 6 bases and V by 6 bases; bases with no gene match: 22. The CDR3 bases are TGTGCCAGCAGGGAGAGACTAGCGGGGGTCCTCGGACGGTTTGTGGATACGCAGTATTTT. Translation: CASRERLAGVLGRFVDTQYF.

The chain combines TRBV6-5 with TRBJ2-7, with D possibly being TRBD1 (7 bases). Germline CDR1 reads MNHEY; CDR2 reads SVGAGI. The CDR3 sequence is 13 residues long. The V end lost 5 bases, the J end lost 3 bases, and 11 bases lay between the germline ends. CDR3 sequence (DNA): TGTGCCAGCAGTGCGGGACAGAACTACGAGCAGTACTTC. Residues: CASSAGQNYEQYF.

This clonotype was recorded many times. V and J are TRBV18 and TRBJ2-7; D is unresolved. V was cut by 3 bases and J by 7 bases, with 13 bases left in between. CDR3 size: 13 residues. Germline CDR1 reads KGHSH; CDR2 reads LQKENI. DNA for the CDR3: TGTGCCAGCTCACCTGATTCGTACGGGGAGCAGTACGTC. Amino acid sequence: CASSPDSYGEQYV.

The CDR3 sequence is CSARNRQGLPYEQYF. The CDR3 bases are TGCAGTGCTAGAAATCGACAGGGCCTGCCCTACGAGCAGTACTTC. The chain is built from TRBV20-1 and TRBJ2-7, with 7 bases identical to TRBD1. The CDR3 length is 15 residues. Trimming at V came to 2 bases and at J to 2 bases, leaving 9 bases not matched to a gene. Germline-derived CDR1 and CDR2 are DFQATT and SNEGSKA (reference sequence).

V is TRBV9 and J is TRBJ2-7, with D hard to call. Germline CDR1 is SGDLS and CDR2 is YYNGEE. This CDR3 is 13 amino acids long. The V end was cut by 3 bases, the J end by 4 bases, with 11 bases between. CDR3 amino acids: CASSDHVSYEQYF. DNA of the CDR3: TGTGCCAGCAGCGACCACGTTTCTTACGAGCAGTACTTC. Full variable domain (missing parts from reference TRBV9 and TRBJ2-7): DSGVTQTPKHLITATGQRVTLRCSPRSGDLSVYWYQQSLDQGLQFLIQYYNGEERAKGNILERFSAQQFPDLHSELNLSSLELGDSALYFCASSDHVSYEQYFGPGTRLTVT.

This chain joins TRBV6-2 or TRBV6-3 and TRBJ1-2, with 12 bases that match TRBD1. The V and J ends lost 0 bases and 4 bases, in that order; junction bases with no gene match: 9. This CDR3 spans 18 amino acids. Germline V lookup: CDR1 MNHEY, CDR2 SVGEGT. CDR3: CASSYSPRDRGRVYGYTF. CDR3 DNA sequence: TGTGCCAGCAGTTACTCGCCCCGGGACAGGGGGCGCGTCTATGGCTACACCTTC.

The chain recombines TRBV11-2 with TRBJ2-1, with 7 bases that match TRBD1. This CDR3 contains 14 residues. With 6 bases clipped from V and 3 bases from J, the junction kept 5 bases outside the gene matches. Germline lookup yields CDR1 SGHAT and CDR2 FQNNGV. The CDR3 loop reads CASRRTGGYNEQFF. CDR3 coding DNA: TGTGCCAGCAGACGGACAGGAGGCTACAATGAGCAGTTCTTC.

The rearrangement joins TRBV7-3 to TRBJ2-1; TRBD2 matches at 12 bases. After removal of 0 bases from V and 9 bases from J, the junction contained 6 bases not matched to a gene. Germline V lookup: CDR1 SGHTA, CDR2 FQGTGA. The CDR3 sequence is 16 residues long. CDR3 amino acids: CASSLTSSGGATEQFF. The CDR3 nucleotides are TGTGCCAGCAGCTTAACTTCTAGCGGGGGGGCCACTGAGCAGTTCTTC.

This clonotype came up many times. This sequence joins TRBV7-9 and TRBJ2-7; D is perhaps TRBD1 (6 bases). V dropped 5 bases and J dropped 0 bases, with 14 bases sitting between them. The CDR3 totals 15 residues. CDR1 SEHNR and CDR2 FQNEAQ come from the germline V gene (reference sequence). The CDR3 loop reads CASSPRQVLSYEQYF. In nucleotides, the CDR3 is TGTGCCAGCAGCCCCAGACAGGTCCTCTCCTACGAGCAGTACTTC.